These 5 T cell receptor beta chains came from one sample sequenced in a study of T-cell reconstitution after alpha-beta-depleted transplantation in children. TCRbeta library preparation incorporated unique molecular identifiers. TCRdb ran MiXCR on the PCR reads and lists one entry per CDR3 protein. The sample has hundreds of thousands of distinct CDR3 sequences; 32% are singletons. The specimen was PBMCs from the stem cell graft donor, collected from the stem cell graft. These receptors all come from a human donor who donated a stem cell graft to a child with aplastic anemia.

The rearrangement uses TRBV5-1 and TRBJ1-2; possibly TRBD1 for D (6 bases). The ends were cut back, 4 bases at V and 2 bases at J, with 15 bases in the middle. The germline gives CDR1 SGHRS, CDR2 YFSETQ. The CDR3 spans 15 residues. The CDR3 sequence is CASSRAGETNYGYTF. The CDR3, as DNA: TGCGCCAGCAGCCGAGCAGGGGAAACCAACTATGGCTACACCTTC.

The chain recombines TRBV18 with TRBJ1-1; 8 nucleotides agree with TRBD1. The CDR3 totals 15 residues. The ends lost 3 bases at V and 2 bases at J; junction bases unmatched: 5. CDR1 is KGHSH and CDR2 is LQKENI in the germline V gene. CDR3 in amino acids: CASSPGQGKNTEAFF. In DNA, the CDR3 is TGTGCCAGCTCACCCGGACAGGGCAAAAACACTGAAGCTTTCTTT.

The chain uses TRBV12-3 or TRBV12-4 and TRBJ2-1; D not certain. V was shortened by 6 bases and J by 2 bases, with 8 bases between the two germline ends. The length of the CDR3 is 13 residues. CDR3 DNA sequence: TGTGCCAGCAGGGGTGCCCCCTACAATGAGCAGTTCTTC. This codes for CASRGAPYNEQFF.

This clonotype was seen more than once but under ten times. The gene calls are TRBV29-1 and TRBJ2-1, with a tentative D call TRBD2 (6 bases). Germline V gives CDR1 SQVTM, CDR2 ANQGSEA. This CDR3 has 14 residues. The germline V and J ends were trimmed by 3 bases and 1 base, with 10 bases remaining between them. The CDR3 DNA reads as TGCAGCGTTGAGCGGCGGGGATCCTACAATGAGCAGTTCTTC. Its protein product is CSVERRGSYNEQFF.

V gene TRBV28 combines with J gene TRBJ2-6, with a weak D call TRBD2 (6 bases). Trimming removed 3 bases at V and 0 bases at J, with 6 bases between. This CDR3 comprises 15 residues. Germline CDR1 MDHEN, CDR2 SYDVKM. The CDR3 region is CASSFGSSGANVLTF. CDR3 in DNA: TGTGCCAGCAGTTTCGGGAGCTCTGGGGCCAACGTCCTGACTTTC.